This T cell receptor (beta chain) was sequenced in a study of CD8 T cells in Susac syndrome. Both CD4+ and CD8+ T cells were negatively isolated, and TEMRA cells underwent FACS enrichment. The germline V and J ends were trimmed by 5 bases and 8 bases, with 20 bases remaining between them. This CDR3 is built from 15 residues. Per germline, CDR1 SGHRS and CDR2 YFSETQ. This clonotype was recorded only once. After extraction with the RNeasy kit, roughly 0.45 to 1 ug of the RNA was reverse transcribed using random hexamers. From the immunoSEQ multiplex PCR reads, TCRdb called clonotypes with MiXCR, one entry per CDR3 protein. This table holds around 200,000 distinct CDR3 sequences, around 95% found once.

The chain carries TRBV5-1 and TRBJ2-4; no firm D call. The TCR sequence derives from a human donor in good health. The source material was CD4+ T cells from PBMCs. In DNA, the CDR3 is TGCGCCAGCAGTCCGGCGCGGACGGCTGGTGACATTCAGTACTTC. Translating gives CASSPARTAGDIQYF.